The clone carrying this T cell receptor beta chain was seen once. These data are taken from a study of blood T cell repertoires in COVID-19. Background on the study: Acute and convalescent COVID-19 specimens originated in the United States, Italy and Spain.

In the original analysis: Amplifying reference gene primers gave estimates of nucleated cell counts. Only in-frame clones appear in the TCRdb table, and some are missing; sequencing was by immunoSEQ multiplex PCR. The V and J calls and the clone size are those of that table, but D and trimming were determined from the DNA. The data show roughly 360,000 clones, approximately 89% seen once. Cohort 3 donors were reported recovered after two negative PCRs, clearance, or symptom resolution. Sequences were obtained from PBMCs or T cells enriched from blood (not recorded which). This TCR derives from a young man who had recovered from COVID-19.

CDR3 coding DNA: TGTGCCAGCAGCACGGGGGGGATTACGGAGCAGTACTTC. The encoded protein is CASSTGGITEQYF. The chain recombines TRBV12-3 or TRBV12-4 with TRBJ2-7; 8 nucleotides align to TRBD2. Unmatched junction bases numbered 8, after V lost 6 bases and J lost 7 bases. This CDR3 is built from 13 residues.